This is a list of T cell receptor beta chains from one sample in a study of persistence of HIV-infected CD4 T cells. Libraries were prepared by immunoSEQ multiplex PCR; TCRdb keeps only in-frame clonotypes and omits some of them. The table records roughly 60,000 clones, 65% to 80% of them present only once. Antigens of these TCRs are unknown. The sample in question was CD4+ T cells sorted from PBMCs after approximately 19-hour stimulation, obtained from a patient who received antiretroviral therapy. The receptors were sampled from an adult man with HIV who was CMV-seropositive. Each CDR3 is given with its conserved first and last residue. A D gene is named only where the DNA matches it firmly. Clone sizes are given selectively: once, few, many, or a class where the clone is expanded.

J,D,V,size,CDR3,DNA
TRBJ1-1,TRBD1,TRBV12-3/TRBV12-4,few,CASTLSTGAAFF,TGTGCCAGCACCTTATCAACAGGGGCAGCTTTCTTT
TRBJ2-1,TRBD2,TRBV10-2,.,CASSAGTSGGNEQFF,TGCGCCAGCAGCGCCGGGACTAGCGGGGGAAATGAGCAGTTCTTC
TRBJ1-6,.,TRBV9,.,CASSDSWSLNSPLHF,TGTGCCAGCAGCGACTCCTGGAGCCTTAATTCACCCCTCCACTTT
TRBJ2-7,.,TRBV4-2,.,CASSQDKAGSYEQYF,TGTGCCAGCAGCCAAGATAAAGCAGGGAGTTACGAGCAGTACTTC
TRBJ1-1,TRBD1,TRBV6-6,.,CASRGTAMNTEAFF,TGTGCCAGCAGGGGGACAGCTATGAACACTGAAGCTTTCTTT
TRBJ2-7,.,TRBV20-1,.,CSATREYEQYF,TGCAGTGCCACAAGGGAATACGAGCAGTACTTC
TRBJ2-5,TRBD2,TRBV3-1/TRBV3-2,.,CASSQDAKRGASDF,TGTGCCAGCAGCCAAGATGCGAAGCGGGGGGCCTCGGACTTC
TRBJ2-1,TRBD2,TRBV19,.,CASKGDYPYNEQFF,TGTGCCAGTAAAGGGGACTACCCCTACAATGAGCAGTTCTTC
TRBJ2-2,.,TRBV10-2,.,CASKEGTGELFF,TGCGCCAGCAAGGAGGGCACCGGGGAGCTGTTTTTT
TRBJ2-1,TRBD2,TRBV28,.,CASGGGRNEQFF,TGTGCCAGCGGCGGGGGAAGGAATGAGCAGTTCTTC
TRBJ1-5,.,TRBV19,.,CASSTSVGGLGQPQHF,TGTGCCAGTAGTACGTCGGTGGGTGGACTGGGGCAGCCCCAGCATTTT
TRBJ2-6,TRBD2,TRBV4-2,.,CASSRGLAGNSLGANVLTF,TGTGCCAGCAGCCGGGGACTAGCGGGGAATTCCCTAGGGGCCAACGTCCTGACTTTC
TRBJ2-2,.,TRBV6-5,.,CASSYSRGELFF,TGTGCCAGCAGTTACTCGAGAGGGGAGCTGTTTTTT
TRBJ2-2,TRBD1,TRBV20-1,.,CSASRLDRGSGELFF,TGCAGTGCTAGTAGGCTGGACAGGGGCTCCGGGGAGCTGTTTTTT
TRBJ2-7,.,TRBV5-1,.,CASSHISGTLPYEQYF,TGCGCCAGCAGCCACATCTCCGGGACGCTGCCCTACGAGCAGTACTTC
TRBJ2-3,TRBD1,TRBV7-9,.,CASTNRVGQGSADTQYF,TGTGCCAGCACCAACCGAGTGGGACAGGGATCAGCAGATACGCAGTATTTT
TRBJ2-1,.,TRBV30,.,CAWKPFSYNEQFF,TGTGCCTGGAAGCCCTTCTCCTACAATGAGCAGTTCTTC
TRBJ1-2,.,TRBV15,.,CATSRDLGDRSGYTF,TGTGCCACCAGCAGAGATTTAGGGGACCGGAGTGGCTACACCTTC
TRBJ1-5,.,TRBV6-5,.,CASSLRGSSNQPQHF,TGTGCCAGCAGTTTGAGGGGCTCAAGCAATCAGCCCCAGCATTTT
TRBJ2-2,.,TRBV6-5,.,CASSYRAGFIAGELFF,TGTGCCAGCAGTTACAGGGCAGGGTTTATCGCCGGGGAGCTGTTTTTT
TRBJ1-2,.,TRBV12-3/TRBV12-4,.,CASSPLRAYGYTF,TGTGCCAGCAGTCCTCTTAGGGCCTATGGCTACACCTTC
TRBJ1-5,.,TRBV2,.,CASSAGTTGFFNQPQHF,TGTGCCAGCAGCGCGGGCACGACAGGTTTTTTCAATCAGCCCCAGCATTTT
TRBJ1-2,TRBD1,TRBV4-1,.,CASSQDWGFDRGTGGVYGYTF,TGCGCCAGCAGCCAAGATTGGGGTTTTGATCGTGGGACAGGGGGAGTCTATGGCTACACCTTC
TRBJ1-2,.,TRBV14,.,CASSQGARNGYTF,TGTGCCAGCAGCCAAGGAGCTCGTAATGGCTACACCTTC
TRBJ2-4,.,TRBV5-1,.,CASSLPGDIQYF,TGCGCCAGCAGCCTACCAGGGGACATTCAGTACTTC
TRBJ2-3,TRBD1,TRBV9,.,CASSSRRGPDTQYF,TGTGCCAGCAGTTCTCGCAGGGGGCCCGATACGCAGTATTTT
TRBJ1-5,.,TRBV5-1,.,CASSPEGNQPQHF,TGCGCCAGCAGTCCGGAGGGCAATCAGCCCCAGCATTTT
TRBJ1-2,.,TRBV4-1,.,CASSQDSRLEGGYTF,TGCGCCAGCAGCCAAGATAGTAGGCTCGAGGGGGGCTACACCTTC
TRBJ1-5,.,TRBV6-5,.,CASTSRRVGQPQHF,TGTGCCAGCACGAGTAGGAGGGTAGGTCAGCCCCAGCATTTT
TRBJ2-3,.,TRBV12-3/TRBV12-4,.,CASSLGADTQYF,TGTGCCAGCAGTTTGGGGGCAGATACGCAGTATTTT
TRBJ1-3,.,TRBV4-1,.,CASSQDAGTPTRNTIYF,TGCGCCAGCAGCCAAGATGCAGGGACACCCACCAGAAACACCATATATTTT
TRBJ2-1,.,TRBV6-5,.,CASNPGHYSYNEQFF,TGTGCCAGCAACCCGGGACACTACTCCTACAATGAGCAGTTCTTC
TRBJ1-1,TRBD1,TRBV7-9,.,CASSLSGGQGINTEAFF,TGTGCCAGCAGCTTGTCCGGGGGACAGGGTATAAACACTGAAGCTTTCTTT
TRBJ2-3,.,TRBV2,few,CASRPRGGSARDTQYF,TGTGCCAGCAGGCCAAGAGGGGGGTCGGCGAGAGATACGCAGTATTTT
TRBJ2-2,.,TRBV10-1,.,CASSDSGTLNTGELFF,TGCGCCAGCAGTGATTCAGGGACCCTTAACACCGGGGAGCTGTTTTTT
TRBJ1-3,.,TRBV27,once,CASSLSFSVAGAGNTIYF,TGTGCCAGCAGTTTATCCTTCTCGGTGGCAGGGGCTGGAAACACCATATATTTT
TRBJ1-5,.,TRBV9,few,CASSVGEETGNQPQHF,TGTGCCAGCAGCGTAGGGGAGGAGACGGGAAATCAGCCCCAGCATTTT
TRBJ1-1,.,TRBV6-5,.,CASRPLQGDTEAFF,TGTGCCAGCAGGCCACTACAGGGAGACACTGAAGCTTTCTTT
TRBJ1-2,.,TRBV24-1,.,CATSDEDARIGGYTF,TGTGCCACCAGTGATGAGGACGCTCGAATTGGTGGCTACACCTTC
TRBJ2-2,.,TRBV29-1,.,CSVRGRVDTGELFF,TGCAGCGTTAGGGGGAGGGTAGACACCGGGGAGCTGTTTTTT
TRBJ1-2,.,TRBV20-1,.,CSASQSYGYTF,TGCAGTGCTAGTCAGTCCTATGGCTACACCTTC
TRBJ1-5,.,TRBV11-1,.,CASSLAPNQPQHF,TGTGCCAGCAGCTTAGCCCCCAATCAGCCCCAGCATTTT
TRBJ2-7,TRBD2,TRBV28,.,CASSSPGLGYEQYF,TGTGCCAGCAGTTCCCCGGGACTAGGCTACGAGCAGTACTTC
TRBJ2-7,.,TRBV6-6,few,CASQAETYEQYF,TGTGCCAGCCAAGCGGAAACATACGAGCAGTACTTC
TRBJ1-5,.,TRBV5-6,.,CASSLWQMRQPQHF,TGTGCCAGCAGCTTGTGGCAGATGCGTCAGCCCCAGCATTTT
TRBJ1-2,TRBD1,TRBV18,.,CASSPPRGLGYGYTF,TGTGCCAGCTCACCCCCCAGGGGGCTTGGCTATGGCTACACCTTC
TRBJ2-5,TRBD1,TRBV6-1,once,CASSDQQGAMGETQYF,TGTGCCAGCAGTGATCAGCAGGGGGCGATGGGGGAGACCCAGTACTTC
TRBJ1-1,.,TRBV28,.,CASRGAGAMNTEAFF,TGTGCCAGCAGAGGGGCAGGGGCCATGAACACTGAAGCTTTCTTT
TRBJ1-5,.,TRBV7-2,.,CASSLDPTGIQPQHF,TGTGCCAGCAGCTTAGATCCTACAGGGATCCAGCCCCAGCATTTT